This T cell receptor (beta chain) derives from a study of blood T cell repertoires in COVID-19. Across the whole study: Acute and convalescent COVID-19 specimens originated in the United States, Italy and Spain. In each case, the material was cDNA or gDNA derived from T cells, B-cell-depleted T cells, or PBMCs.

Trimming removed 4 bases from V and 0 bases from J; junction bases left unmatched: 8. Germline CDR1 SGDLS, CDR2 YYNGEE. This CDR3 is 18 amino acids long. Per the original data handling: Scientists estimated how many nucleated cells there were by amplifying reference gene primers. Using immunoSEQ multiplex PCR, the repertoire was profiled, and TCRdb retains in-frame clones only, with some absent. The V and J calls and clone size were taken over from that table, and D and trimming were inferred from the DNA. This sample has fewer than 150,000 clones, with approximately 82% found just once. The rearrangement links TRBV9 to TRBJ2-6; 9 nucleotides match TRBD1. The receptor was derived from a man between 60 and 75 years old who had recovered from COVID-19. Sequencing was carried out using peripheral blood. For the CDR3, the DNA is TGTGCCAGCAGCCCCCGGGACAGGGTGAGCTCTGGGGCCAACGTCCTGACTTTC. Translating gives CASSPRDRVSSGANVLTF.